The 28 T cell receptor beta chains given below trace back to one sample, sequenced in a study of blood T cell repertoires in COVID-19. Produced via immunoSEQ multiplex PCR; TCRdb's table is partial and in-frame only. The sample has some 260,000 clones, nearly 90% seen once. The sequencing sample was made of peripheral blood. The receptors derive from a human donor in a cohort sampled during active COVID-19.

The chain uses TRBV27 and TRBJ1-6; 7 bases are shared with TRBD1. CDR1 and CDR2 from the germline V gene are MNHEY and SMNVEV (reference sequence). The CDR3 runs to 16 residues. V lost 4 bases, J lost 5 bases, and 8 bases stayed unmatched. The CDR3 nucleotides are TGTGCCAGCAGTTGGGCGCGACAGGGTCATAATTCACCCCTCCACTTT. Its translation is CASSWARQGHNSPLHF.

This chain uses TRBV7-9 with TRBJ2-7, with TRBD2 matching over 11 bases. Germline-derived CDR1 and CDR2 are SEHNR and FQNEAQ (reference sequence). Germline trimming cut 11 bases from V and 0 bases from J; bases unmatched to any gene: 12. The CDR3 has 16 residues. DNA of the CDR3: TGTGCCCTCAACCCGGGACTAGCGGAAAGCTCCTACGAGCAGTACTTC. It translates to CALNPGLAESSYEQYF.

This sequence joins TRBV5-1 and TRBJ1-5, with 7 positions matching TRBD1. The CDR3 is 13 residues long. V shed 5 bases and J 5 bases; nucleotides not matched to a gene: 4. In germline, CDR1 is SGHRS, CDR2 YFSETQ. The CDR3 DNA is TGCGCCAGCAGGATAACAGGGGATCAGCCCCAGCATTTT. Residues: CASRITGDQPQHF. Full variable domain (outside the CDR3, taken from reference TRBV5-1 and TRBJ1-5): KAGVTQTPRYLIKTRGQQVTLSCSPISGHRSVSWYQQTPGQGLQFLFEYFSETQRNKGNFPGRFSGRQFSNSRSEMNVSTLELGDSALYLCASRITGDQPQHFGDGTRLSIL.

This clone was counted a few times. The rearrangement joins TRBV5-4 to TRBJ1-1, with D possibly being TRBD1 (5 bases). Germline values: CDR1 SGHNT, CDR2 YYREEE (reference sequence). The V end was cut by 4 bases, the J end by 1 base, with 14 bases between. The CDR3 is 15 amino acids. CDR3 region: CASSPYLTANTEAFF. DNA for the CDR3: TGTGCCAGCAGCCCTTACCTGACAGCGAACACTGAAGCTTTCTTT.

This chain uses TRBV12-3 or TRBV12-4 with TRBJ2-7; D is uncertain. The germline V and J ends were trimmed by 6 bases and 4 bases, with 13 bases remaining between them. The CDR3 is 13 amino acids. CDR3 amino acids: CASSPNRLYEQYF. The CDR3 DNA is TGTGCCAGCAGCCCCAACAGATTGTACGAGCAGTACTTC.

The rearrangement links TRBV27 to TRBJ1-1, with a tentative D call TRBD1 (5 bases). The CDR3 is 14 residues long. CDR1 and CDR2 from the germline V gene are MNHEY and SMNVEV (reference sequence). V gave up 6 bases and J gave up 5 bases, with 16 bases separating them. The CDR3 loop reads CASSGGVVYTEAFF. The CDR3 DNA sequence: TGTGCCAGCAGCGGGGGGGTGGTTTATACTGAAGCTTTCTTT.

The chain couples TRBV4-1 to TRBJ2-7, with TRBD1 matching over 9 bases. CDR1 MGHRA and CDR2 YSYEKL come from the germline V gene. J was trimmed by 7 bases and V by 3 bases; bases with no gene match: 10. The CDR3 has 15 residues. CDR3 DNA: TGCGCCAGCAGCCACCCGGGACAGGGCCTGGAGGAGCAGTACTTC. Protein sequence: CASSHPGQGLEEQYF.

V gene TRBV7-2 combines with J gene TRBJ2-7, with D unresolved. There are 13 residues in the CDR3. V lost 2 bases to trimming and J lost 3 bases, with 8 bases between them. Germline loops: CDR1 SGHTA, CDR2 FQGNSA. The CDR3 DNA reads TGTGCCAGCAGCTTAAACACGCACTACGAGCAGTACTTC. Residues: CASSLNTHYEQYF.

CDR3 nucleotide sequence: TGTGCCAGTAGTATAGTCGGGACAGGGACAGCAGATACGCAGTATTTT. The encoded protein is CASSIVGTGTADTQYF. V and J are TRBV19 and TRBJ2-3; 9 nucleotides agree with TRBD1. V lost 1 base, J lost 4 bases, and 6 bases stayed unmatched. This CDR3 is 16 amino acids long. CDR1 and CDR2 (germline): LNHDA, SQIVND (reference sequence).

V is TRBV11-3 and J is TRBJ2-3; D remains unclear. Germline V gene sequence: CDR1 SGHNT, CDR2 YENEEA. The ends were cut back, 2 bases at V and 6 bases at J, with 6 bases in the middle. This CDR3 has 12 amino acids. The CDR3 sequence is CASSLSPDTQYF. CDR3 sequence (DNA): TGTGCCAGCAGCTTATCCCCGGATACGCAGTATTTT.

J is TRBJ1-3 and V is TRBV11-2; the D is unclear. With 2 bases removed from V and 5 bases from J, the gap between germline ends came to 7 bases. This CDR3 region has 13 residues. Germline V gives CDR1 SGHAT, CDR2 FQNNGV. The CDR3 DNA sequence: TGTGCCAGCAGCTTACAGAATCGAAACACCATATATTTT. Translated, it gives CASSLQNRNTIYF.

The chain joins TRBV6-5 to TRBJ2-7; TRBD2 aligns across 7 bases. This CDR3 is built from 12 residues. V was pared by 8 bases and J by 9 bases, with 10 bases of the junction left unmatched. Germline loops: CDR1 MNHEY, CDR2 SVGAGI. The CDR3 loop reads CASGGGASRQYF. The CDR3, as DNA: TGTGCCAGCGGGGGAGGGGCGAGTAGGCAGTACTTC.

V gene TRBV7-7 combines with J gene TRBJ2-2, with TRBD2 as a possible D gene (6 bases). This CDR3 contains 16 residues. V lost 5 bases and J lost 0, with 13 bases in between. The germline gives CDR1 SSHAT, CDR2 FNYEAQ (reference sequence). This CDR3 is CASSALGLANTGELFF. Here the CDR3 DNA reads TGTGCCAGCAGCGCCCTGGGACTCGCGAACACCGGGGAGCTGTTTTTT.

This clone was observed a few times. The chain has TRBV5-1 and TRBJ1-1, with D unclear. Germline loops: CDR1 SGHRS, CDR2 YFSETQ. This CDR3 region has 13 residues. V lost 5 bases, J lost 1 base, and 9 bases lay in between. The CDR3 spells CASSMTGNTEAFF. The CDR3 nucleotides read TGCGCCAGCAGTATGACGGGGAACACTGAAGCTTTCTTT.

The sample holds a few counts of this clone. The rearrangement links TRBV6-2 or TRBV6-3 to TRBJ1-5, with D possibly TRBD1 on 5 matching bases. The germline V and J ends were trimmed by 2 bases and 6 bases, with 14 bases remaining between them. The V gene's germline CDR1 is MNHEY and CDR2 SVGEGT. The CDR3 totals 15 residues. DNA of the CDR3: TGTGCCAGCAGTTACGCAGGGATAGTGGGTCAGCCCCAGCATTTT. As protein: CASSYAGIVGQPQHF.

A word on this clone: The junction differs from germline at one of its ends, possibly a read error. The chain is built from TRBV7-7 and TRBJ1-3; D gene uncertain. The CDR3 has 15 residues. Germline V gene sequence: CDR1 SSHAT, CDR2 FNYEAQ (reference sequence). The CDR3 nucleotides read TGTGCTAGCAGCTTAGGGCGGGGCTCTGGAAACACCATATATTTT. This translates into CASSLGRGSGNTIYF.

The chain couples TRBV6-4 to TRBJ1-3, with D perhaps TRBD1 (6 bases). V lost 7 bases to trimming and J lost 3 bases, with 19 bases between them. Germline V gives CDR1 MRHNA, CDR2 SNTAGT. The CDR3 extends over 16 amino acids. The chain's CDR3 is CASTQTTGLGGNTIYF. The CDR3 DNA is TGTGCCAGCACCCAAACTACAGGGTTGGGTGGAAACACCATATATTTT.

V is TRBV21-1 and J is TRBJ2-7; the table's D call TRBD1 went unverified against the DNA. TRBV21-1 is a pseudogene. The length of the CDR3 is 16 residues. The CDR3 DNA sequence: TGTGCCAGCAGCAAAGCCCCCAGGAACCCCTCCTACGAGCAGTACTTC. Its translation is CASSKAPRNPSYEQYF.

Here the CDR3 reads CAWSILTGDGAEQYF. The CDR3 coding sequence is TGTGCCTGGAGTATCCTAACAGGGGATGGAGCCGAGCAGTACTTC. V and J are TRBV30 and TRBJ2-7; TRBD1 matches 7 bases. Germline CDR1 is GTSNPN and CDR2 is SVGIG (reference sequence). The CDR3 spans 15 residues. J lost 6 bases, V lost 2 bases, and 13 bases had no gene match.

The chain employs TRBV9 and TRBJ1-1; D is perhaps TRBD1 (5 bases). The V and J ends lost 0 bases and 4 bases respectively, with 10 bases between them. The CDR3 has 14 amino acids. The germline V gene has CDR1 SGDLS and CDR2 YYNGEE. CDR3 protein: CASSVAGSGTEAFF. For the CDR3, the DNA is TGTGCCAGCAGCGTAGCAGGGTCGGGCACTGAAGCTTTCTTT.

The CDR3 is CASSQGRQGPLSYNSPLHF. In DNA, the CDR3 is TGCGCCAGCAGCCAGGGGAGACAGGGACCCCTCTCCTATAATTCACCCCTCCACTTT. The chain links TRBV4-1 to TRBJ1-6; 7 bases fit TRBD1. This CDR3 contains 19 residues. J gave up 0 bases and V 3 bases, and 11 bases lay outside the gene matches. CDR1 and CDR2 (germline): MGHRA, YSYEKL.

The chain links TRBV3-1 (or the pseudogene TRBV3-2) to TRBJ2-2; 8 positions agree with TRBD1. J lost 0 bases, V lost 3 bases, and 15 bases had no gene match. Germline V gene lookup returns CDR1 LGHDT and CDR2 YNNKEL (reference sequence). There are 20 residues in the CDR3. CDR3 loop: CASSQQGAGIISANTGELFF. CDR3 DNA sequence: TGTGCCAGCAGCCAGCAGGGGGCAGGTATTATTTCCGCGAACACCGGGGAGCTGTTTTTT.

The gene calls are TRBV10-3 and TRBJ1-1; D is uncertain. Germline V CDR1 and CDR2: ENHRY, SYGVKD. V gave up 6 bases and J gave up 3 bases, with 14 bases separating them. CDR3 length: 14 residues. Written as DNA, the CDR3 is TGTGCCATCAGGAGAGATACAGTGTACACTGAAGCTTTCTTT. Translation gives CAIRRDTVYTEAFF.

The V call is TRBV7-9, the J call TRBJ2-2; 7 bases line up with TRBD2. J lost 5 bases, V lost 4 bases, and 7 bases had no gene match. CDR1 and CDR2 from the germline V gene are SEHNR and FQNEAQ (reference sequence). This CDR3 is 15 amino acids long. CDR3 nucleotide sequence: TGTGCCAGCAGCTCAGAAGCGGGATTTACCGGGGAGCTGTTTTTT. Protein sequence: CASSSEAGFTGELFF.

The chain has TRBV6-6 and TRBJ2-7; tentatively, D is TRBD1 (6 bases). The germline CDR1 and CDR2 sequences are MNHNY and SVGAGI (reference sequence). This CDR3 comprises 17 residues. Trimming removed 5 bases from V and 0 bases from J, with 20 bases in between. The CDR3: CASSRNTGLTHSYEQYF. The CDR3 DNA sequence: TGTGCCAGCAGTCGAAATACAGGGTTGACACACTCCTACGAGCAGTACTTC.

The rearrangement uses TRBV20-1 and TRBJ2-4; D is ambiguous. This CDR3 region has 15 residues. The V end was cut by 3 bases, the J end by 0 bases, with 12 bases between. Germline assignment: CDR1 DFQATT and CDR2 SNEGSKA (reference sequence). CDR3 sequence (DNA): TGCAGTGCTAGTAGACTGTCCCTAGCCAAAAACATTCAGTACTTC. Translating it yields CSASRLSLAKNIQYF.

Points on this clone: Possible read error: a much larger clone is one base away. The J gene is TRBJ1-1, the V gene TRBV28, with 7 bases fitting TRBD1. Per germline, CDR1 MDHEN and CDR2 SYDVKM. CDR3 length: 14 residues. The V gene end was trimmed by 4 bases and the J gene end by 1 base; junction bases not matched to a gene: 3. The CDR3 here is CASSSRGTNTEAFF. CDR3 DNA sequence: TGTGCCAGCAGTTCCAGGGGGACGAACACTGAAGCTTTCTTT.

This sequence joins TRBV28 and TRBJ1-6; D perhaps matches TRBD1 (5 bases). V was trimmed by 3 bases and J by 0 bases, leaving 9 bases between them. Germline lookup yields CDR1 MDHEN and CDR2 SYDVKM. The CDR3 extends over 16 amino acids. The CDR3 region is CASSFSGFSYNSPLHF. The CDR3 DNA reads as TGTGCCAGCAGTTTCTCAGGGTTCTCCTATAATTCACCCCTCCACTTT.